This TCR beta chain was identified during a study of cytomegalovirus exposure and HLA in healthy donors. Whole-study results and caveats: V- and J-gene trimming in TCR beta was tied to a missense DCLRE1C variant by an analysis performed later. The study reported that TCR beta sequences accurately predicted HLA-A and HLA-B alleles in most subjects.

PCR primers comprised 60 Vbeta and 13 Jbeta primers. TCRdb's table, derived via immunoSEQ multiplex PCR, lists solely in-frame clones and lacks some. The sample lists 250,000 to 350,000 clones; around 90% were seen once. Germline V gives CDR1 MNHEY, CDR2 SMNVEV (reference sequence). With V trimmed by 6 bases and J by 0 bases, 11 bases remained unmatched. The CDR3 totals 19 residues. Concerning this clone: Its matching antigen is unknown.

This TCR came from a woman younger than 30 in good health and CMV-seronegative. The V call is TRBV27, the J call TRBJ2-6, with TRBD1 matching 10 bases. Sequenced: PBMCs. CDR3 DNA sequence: TGTGCCAGCAGCAGAGTTCCGGGACAGGGGAGCTCTGGGGCCAACGTCCTGACTTTC. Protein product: CASSRVPGQGSSGANVLTF.